These T cell receptor beta chains were read from a single sample in a study of blood T cell repertoires in COVID-19. Libraries were prepared by immunoSEQ multiplex PCR; TCRdb keeps only in-frame clonotypes and omits some of them. The sample lists about 98,000 clones; 75% to 85% were seen once. The specimen sequenced was peripheral blood. The receptor set was obtained from a man in his 70s with acute or convalescent COVID-19. Both conserved end residues are part of each CDR3. Each record gives: V gene, J gene, D gene, clone size, CDR3 DNA, CDR3 protein. A D gene is named only where the DNA matches it firmly. The listing skips clone size in some rows; elsewhere it reads once, few, many or a size class.

v_gene: TRBV2; j_gene: TRBJ2-2; d_gene: .; abundance: .; CDR3nt: TGTGCCACCCAGGGTGGGGGGTCCGGGGAGCTGTTTTTT; CDR3aa: CATQGGGSGELFF
v_gene: TRBV18; j_gene: TRBJ2-7; d_gene: .; abundance: few; CDR3nt: TGTGCCAGCTCACGACAGTCCGAGCAGTACTTC; CDR3aa: CASSRQSEQYF
v_gene: TRBV4-3; j_gene: TRBJ2-5; d_gene: .; abundance: .; CDR3nt: TGCGCCAGCAGCCAAGATCTCGCTAGCGAGGCCCAGTACTTC; CDR3aa: CASSQDLASEAQYF
v_gene: TRBV20-1; j_gene: TRBJ2-3; d_gene: TRBD1; abundance: .; CDR3nt: TGCAGTGCTAGTGATGGACAGGTGTTCGCAGATACGCAGTATTTT; CDR3aa: CSASDGQVFADTQYF
v_gene: TRBV7-2; j_gene: TRBJ2-1; d_gene: TRBD2; abundance: .; CDR3nt: TGTGCCAGCAGCTTAATTTCTTTGGGGGAGGGCCAGTCCTACAATGAGCAGTTCTTC; CDR3aa: CASSLISLGEGQSYNEQFF
v_gene: TRBV10-3; j_gene: TRBJ2-1; d_gene: TRBD1; abundance: .; CDR3nt: TGTGCCATCAACCACCCCGGGACAGGGGAGAAGAATGAGCAGTTCTTC; CDR3aa: CAINHPGTGEKNEQFF
v_gene: TRBV2; j_gene: TRBJ2-4; d_gene: TRBD2; abundance: .; CDR3nt: TGTGCCAGCAGTGAAACTAGCGGGGTCGGCAAAAACATTCAGTACTTC; CDR3aa: CASSETSGVGKNIQYF
v_gene: TRBV4-1; j_gene: TRBJ1-3; d_gene: TRBD1; abundance: .; CDR3nt: TGCGCCAGCAGCCGCGACAGGGGGTCTGGAAACACCATATATTTT; CDR3aa: CASSRDRGSGNTIYF
v_gene: TRBV28; j_gene: TRBJ1-2; d_gene: .; abundance: once; CDR3nt: TGTGCCAGCAACTCCCGGGACTACTATGGCTACACCTTC; CDR3aa: CASNSRDYYGYTF
v_gene: TRBV30; j_gene: TRBJ1-4; d_gene: TRBD1; abundance: .; CDR3nt: TGTGCCTGGACCCTGGGACAGTTTAATGAAAAACTGTTTTTT; CDR3aa: CAWTLGQFNEKLFF
v_gene: TRBV7-9; j_gene: TRBJ1-6; d_gene: .; abundance: .; CDR3nt: TGTGCCAGCCGGGCACAGGGAAGTCACAATTCACCCCTCCACTTT; CDR3aa: CASRAQGSHNSPLHF
v_gene: TRBV11-2; j_gene: TRBJ2-1; d_gene: TRBD1; abundance: .; CDR3nt: TGTGCCAGCAGCCCGCCGACAGGGCTCGATGAGCAGTTCTTC; CDR3aa: CASSPPTGLDEQFF
v_gene: TRBV5-6; j_gene: TRBJ2-7; d_gene: .; abundance: many; CDR3nt: TGTGCCAGCAGCTGGGACAAATACGAGCAGTACTTC; CDR3aa: CASSWDKYEQYF
v_gene: TRBV5-1; j_gene: TRBJ2-7; d_gene: TRBD2; abundance: .; CDR3nt: TGCGCCAGCAGCCAAACTAGCGGGAGCTACGAGCAGTACTTC; CDR3aa: CASSQTSGSYEQYF
v_gene: TRBV7-2; j_gene: TRBJ2-3; d_gene: .; abundance: .; CDR3nt: TGTGCCAGCAGCTTAGGGCCGATCGATACGCAGTATTTT; CDR3aa: CASSLGPIDTQYF
v_gene: TRBV6-5; j_gene: TRBJ2-7; d_gene: TRBD1; abundance: .; CDR3nt: TGTGCCAGCAGTTGGCCGGGACAGGGCTACGAGCAGTACTTC; CDR3aa: CASSWPGQGYEQYF